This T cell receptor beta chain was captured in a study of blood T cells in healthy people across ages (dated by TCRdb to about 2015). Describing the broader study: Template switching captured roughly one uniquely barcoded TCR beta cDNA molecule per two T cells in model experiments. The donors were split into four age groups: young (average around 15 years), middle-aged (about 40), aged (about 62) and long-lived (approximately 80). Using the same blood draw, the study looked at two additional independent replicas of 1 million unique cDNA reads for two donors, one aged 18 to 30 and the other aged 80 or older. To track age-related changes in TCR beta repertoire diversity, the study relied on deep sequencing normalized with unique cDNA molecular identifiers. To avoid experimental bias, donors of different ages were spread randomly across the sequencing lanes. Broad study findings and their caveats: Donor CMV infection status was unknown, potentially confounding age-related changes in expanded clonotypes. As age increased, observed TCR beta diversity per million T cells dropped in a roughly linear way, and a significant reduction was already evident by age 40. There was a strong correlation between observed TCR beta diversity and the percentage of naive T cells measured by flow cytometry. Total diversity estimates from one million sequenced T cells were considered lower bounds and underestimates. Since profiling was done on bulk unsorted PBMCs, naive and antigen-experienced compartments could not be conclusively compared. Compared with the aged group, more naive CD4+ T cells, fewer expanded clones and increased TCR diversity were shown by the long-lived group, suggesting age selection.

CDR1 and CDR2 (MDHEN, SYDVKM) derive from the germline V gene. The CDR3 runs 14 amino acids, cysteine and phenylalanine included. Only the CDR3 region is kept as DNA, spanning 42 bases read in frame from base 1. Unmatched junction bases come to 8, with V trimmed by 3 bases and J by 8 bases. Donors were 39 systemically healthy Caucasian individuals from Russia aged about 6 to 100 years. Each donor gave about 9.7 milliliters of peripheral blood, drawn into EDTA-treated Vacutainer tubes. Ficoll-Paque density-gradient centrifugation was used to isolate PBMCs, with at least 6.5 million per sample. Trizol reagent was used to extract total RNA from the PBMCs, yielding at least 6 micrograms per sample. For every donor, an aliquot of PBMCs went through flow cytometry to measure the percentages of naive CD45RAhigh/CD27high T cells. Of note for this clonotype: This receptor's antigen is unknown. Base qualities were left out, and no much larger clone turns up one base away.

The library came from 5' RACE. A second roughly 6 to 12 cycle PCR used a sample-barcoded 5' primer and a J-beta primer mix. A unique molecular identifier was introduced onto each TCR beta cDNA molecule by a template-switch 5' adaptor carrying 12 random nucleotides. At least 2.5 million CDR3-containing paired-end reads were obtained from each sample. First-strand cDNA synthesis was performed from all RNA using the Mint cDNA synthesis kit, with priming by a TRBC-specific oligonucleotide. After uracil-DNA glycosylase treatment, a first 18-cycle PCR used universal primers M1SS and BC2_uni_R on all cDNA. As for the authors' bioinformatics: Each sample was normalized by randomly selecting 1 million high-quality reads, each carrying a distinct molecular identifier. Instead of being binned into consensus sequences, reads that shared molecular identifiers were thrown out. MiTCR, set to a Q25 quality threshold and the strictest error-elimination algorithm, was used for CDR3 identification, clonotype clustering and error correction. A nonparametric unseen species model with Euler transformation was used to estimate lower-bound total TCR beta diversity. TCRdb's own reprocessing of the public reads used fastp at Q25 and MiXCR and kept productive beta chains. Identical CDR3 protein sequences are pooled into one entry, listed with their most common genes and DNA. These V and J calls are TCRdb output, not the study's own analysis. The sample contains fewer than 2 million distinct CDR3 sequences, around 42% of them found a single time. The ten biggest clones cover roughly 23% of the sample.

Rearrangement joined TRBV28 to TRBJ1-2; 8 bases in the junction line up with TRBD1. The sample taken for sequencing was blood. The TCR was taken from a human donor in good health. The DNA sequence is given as TGTGCCAGCAGTTTCCTAGGGACAGGAAGGGGCTACACCTTC. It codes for CASSFLGTGRGYTF.